The 2 T cell receptor beta chains listed next were all sequenced from one sample in a study of T cells in Graves' hyperthyroidism and ophthalmopathy. Authors of the study amplified TCR beta CDR3 regions from RNA transcripts. First-round RT-PCR with HTBI primers amplified the TCR CDR3 region. MiXCR, applied by TCRdb to the multiplex PCR reads, yields one record per CDR3 protein. The sample comprises around 620,000 distinct CDR3 sequences, 15% to 20% of which are singletons, and 3.8% rests with the top ten. Sequencing used blood. The receptors were sampled from a woman aged 25-40 years with Graves' hyperthyroidism.

This chain uses TRBV24-1 with TRBJ2-1; D unresolved. This CDR3 comprises 10 residues. Germline CDR1 reads KGHDR; CDR2 reads SFDVKD. This CDR3 reads CASRTDEQFF. CDR3 coding DNA: TGTGCTTCCCGGACCGATGAGCAGTTCTTC.

This clonotype was picked up many times. The genes are TRBV7-2 and TRBJ2-3; 12 bases are a match to TRBD2. The junction had 11 bases not matched to a gene; V was cut back by 4 bases and J by 6 bases. Germline assignment: CDR1 SGHTA and CDR2 FQGNSA. CDR3 length equals 17 residues. The CDR3 loop is CASSSLQGLAGLDTQYF. CDR3 sequence (DNA): TGTGCCAGCAGCTCCCTACAAGGACTAGCGGGATTGGATACGCAGTATTTT.